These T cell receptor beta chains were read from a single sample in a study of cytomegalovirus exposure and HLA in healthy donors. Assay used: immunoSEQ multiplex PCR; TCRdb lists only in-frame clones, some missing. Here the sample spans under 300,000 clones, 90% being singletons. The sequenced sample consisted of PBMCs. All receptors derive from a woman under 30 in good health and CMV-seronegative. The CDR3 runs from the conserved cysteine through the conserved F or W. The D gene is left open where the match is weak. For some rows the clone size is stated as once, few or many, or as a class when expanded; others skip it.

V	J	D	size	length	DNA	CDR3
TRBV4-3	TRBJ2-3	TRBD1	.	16	TGCGCCAGCAGCCAAGATACAGGGGCAGTCCCGGATACGCAGTATTTT	CASSQDTGAVPDTQYF
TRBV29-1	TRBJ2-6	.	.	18	TGCAGCGTTGAAGATTTGGGGGGGGCCGGCTCTGGGGCCAACGTCCTGACTTTC	CSVEDLGGAGSGANVLTF
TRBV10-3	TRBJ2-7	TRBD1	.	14	TGTGCCATGAGACCGGGACAGGGGGACTACGAGCAGTACTTC	CAMRPGQGDYEQYF
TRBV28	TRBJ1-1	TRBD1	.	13	TGTGCCAGCAGTCTCCACAGGGGAACTGAAGCTTTCTTT	CASSLHRGTEAFF
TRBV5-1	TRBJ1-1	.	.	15	TGCGCCAGCAGCTCCCAGGGATCTATGAACACTGAAGCTTTCTTT	CASSSQGSMNTEAFF
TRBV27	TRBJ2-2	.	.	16	TGTGCCAGCAGTTTATCAGAGCAGGTTAACACCGGGGAGCTGTTTTTT	CASSLSEQVNTGELFF
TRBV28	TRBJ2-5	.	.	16	TGTGCCAGCAGTCTACCGACAGGTTGGGACCAAGAGACCCAGTACTTC	CASSLPTGWDQETQYF
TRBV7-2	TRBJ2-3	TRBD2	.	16	TGTGCCAGCAGCTTAGGGGGAGCGGGGGTCACAGATACGCAGTATTTT	CASSLGGAGVTDTQYF
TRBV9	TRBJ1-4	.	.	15	TGTGCCAGCAGCGTATGGGGCCTGGGGGGTGAAAAACTGTTTTTT	CASSVWGLGGEKLFF
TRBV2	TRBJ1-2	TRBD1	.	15	TGTGCCAGCAGTGAAAAGGGACAGGGGATAAAGGGCTACACCTTC	CASSEKGQGIKGYTF
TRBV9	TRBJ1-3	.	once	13	TGTGCCGGCCCGCCGGGCTCTGGAAACACCATATATTTT	CAGPPGSGNTIYF
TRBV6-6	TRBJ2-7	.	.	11	TGTGCCAGCAGTTGGGAGTCAGAGCAGTACTTC	CASSWESEQYF
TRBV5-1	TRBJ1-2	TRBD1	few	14	TGCGCCAGCAGCCGAGGGACAGTGGACTATGGCTACACCTTC	CASSRGTVDYGYTF
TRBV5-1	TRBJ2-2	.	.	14	TGCGCCAGCAGCCCCCCCCGCGGGGACGGGGAGCTGTTTTTT	CASSPPRGDGELFF
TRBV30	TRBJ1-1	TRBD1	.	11	TGTGCCGGGACAGGGAACACTGAAGCTTTCTTT	CAGTGNTEAFF
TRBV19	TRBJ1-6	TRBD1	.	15	TGTGCCAGTAGAACAGGGACAGAGTATAATTCACCCCTCCACTTT	CASRTGTEYNSPLHF
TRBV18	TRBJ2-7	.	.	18	TGTGCCAGCTCACCACGGAGCATCCAGCGCCCTAGCTCCTACGAGCAGTACTTC	CASSPRSIQRPSSYEQYF
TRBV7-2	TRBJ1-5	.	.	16	TGTGCCAGCAGCCCCCACGGGGCAGGGGATGATCAGCCCCAGCATTTT	CASSPHGAGDDQPQHF
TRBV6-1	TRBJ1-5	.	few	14	TGTGCCAGCAGTCGAGGACAAAGCAATCAGCCCCAGCATTTT	CASSRGQSNQPQHF
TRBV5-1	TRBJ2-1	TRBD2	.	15	TGCGCCAGCAGCTTGGTAGGGGAGGGGTACAATGAGCAGTTCTTC	CASSLVGEGYNEQFF
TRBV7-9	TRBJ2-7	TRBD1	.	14	TGTGCCAGCAGCCCCAGGACAGGGGTCTACGAGCAGTACTTC	CASSPRTGVYEQYF
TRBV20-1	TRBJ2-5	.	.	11	TGCAGTGCTAGAGGGGGGCCGGAGAGCAACTTC	CSARGGPESNF
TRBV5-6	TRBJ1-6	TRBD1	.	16	TGTGCCAGCAGCCGACCGACGACAGGGTGGAATTCACCCCTCCACTTT	CASSRPTTGWNSPLHF
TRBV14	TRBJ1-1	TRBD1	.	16	TGTGCCAGCAGCCCCTTCGTAGACAGGGGGATGGCTGAAGCTTTCTTT	CASSPFVDRGMAEAFF
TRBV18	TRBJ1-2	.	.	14	TGTGCCAGCTCACCAGCAGAAAGACTTTATGGCTACACCTTC	CASSPAERLYGYTF
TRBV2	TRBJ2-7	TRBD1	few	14	TGTGCCAGCAGAGGGACAGACTTTACCTACGAGCAGTACTTC	CASRGTDFTYEQYF
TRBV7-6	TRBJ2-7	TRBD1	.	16	TGTGCCAGCAGCTTAGTTCCGGGACAGGGGGCATACGAGCAGTACTTC	CASSLVPGQGAYEQYF
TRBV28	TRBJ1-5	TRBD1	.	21	TGTGCCAGCAGTTACCGAAAAGGCGCCCCCCTGGGGACAGGGGTCAATCAGCCCCAGCATTTT	CASSYRKGAPLGTGVNQPQHF
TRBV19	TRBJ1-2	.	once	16	TGTGCCAGTAGTATCGTGGCGGGGGTCCCTAACTATGGCTACACCTTC	CASSIVAGVPNYGYTF
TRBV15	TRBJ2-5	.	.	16	TGTGCCACCAGCAGGGGTGACAGGTCGGTCCAAGAGACCCAGTACTTC	CATSRGDRSVQETQYF
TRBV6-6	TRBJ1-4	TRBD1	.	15	TGTGCCAGCAGTTCTACAGGGGGCGCGAATGAAAAACTGTTTTTT	CASSSTGGANEKLFF
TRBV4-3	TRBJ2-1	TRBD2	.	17	TGCGCCAGCAGCCAAGATTTGGCGGGGGGAGTCTACAATGAGCAGTTCTTC	CASSQDLAGGVYNEQFF
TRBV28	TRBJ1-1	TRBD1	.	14	TGTGCCAGCAGTTTATGGACAGGGGAAACTGAAGCTTTCTTT	CASSLWTGETEAFF
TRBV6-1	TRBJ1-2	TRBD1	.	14	TGTGCCAGCAGTGAAAGACAGGGAAAAGATGGCTACACCTTC	CASSERQGKDGYTF
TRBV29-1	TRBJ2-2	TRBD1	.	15	TGCAGCGTGACAGTACCGGGACAGGGAACCGGGGAGCTGTTTTTT	CSVTVPGQGTGELFF
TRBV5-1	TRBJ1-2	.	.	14	TGCGCCAGCAGCTTGGGCGGAACTAACTATGGCTACACCTTC	CASSLGGTNYGYTF
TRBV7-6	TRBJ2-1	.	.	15	TGTGCCAGCAGCTTAGCCAGCGGACTATACAATGAGCAGTTCTTC	CASSLASGLYNEQFF
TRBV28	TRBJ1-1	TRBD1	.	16	TGTGCCAGCAGACCCGGGACAGGGGCAAGGAACACTGAAGCTTTCTTT	CASRPGTGARNTEAFF
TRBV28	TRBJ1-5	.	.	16	TGTGCCACCGGGGACACCTTGGGCCCTAGCAATCAGCCCCAGCATTTT	CATGDTLGPSNQPQHF
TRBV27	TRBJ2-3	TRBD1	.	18	TGTGCCAGCAGTCTGACGACTACTAGGGGGCGGCTCACAGATACGCAGTATTTT	CASSLTTTRGRLTDTQYF
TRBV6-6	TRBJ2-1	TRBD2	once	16	TGTGCCAGCAGTTACCTTAGCGGGGGGCCTTACAATGAGCAGTTCTTC	CASSYLSGGPYNEQFF
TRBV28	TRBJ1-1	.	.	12	TGTGCCAGCAGTTTCGGGAGAACTGAAGCTTTCTTT	CASSFGRTEAFF
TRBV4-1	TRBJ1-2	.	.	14	TGCGCCAGCAGCCAAACCGACATAAACTATGGCTACACCTTC	CASSQTDINYGYTF
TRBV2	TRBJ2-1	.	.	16	TGTGCCAGCAGTGAATTAGCTGTTAGCTCCTACAATGAGCAGTTCTTC	CASSELAVSSYNEQFF
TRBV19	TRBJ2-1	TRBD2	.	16	TGTGCCAGTAGTTCCCTAGCGGGGGGCTCCTACAATGAGCAGTTCTTC	CASSSLAGGSYNEQFF
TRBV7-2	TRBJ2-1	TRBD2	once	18	TGTGCCAGCAGCTTAACTAGCGGGGGGCCTAGCTCCTACAATGAGCAGTTCTTC	CASSLTSGGPSSYNEQFF
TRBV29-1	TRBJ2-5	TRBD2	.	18	TGCAGCGTTGAACTATTTGTTAGCGGGGGGGCCGACGAAGAGACCCAGTACTTC	CSVELFVSGGADEETQYF
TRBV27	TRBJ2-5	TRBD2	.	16	TGTGCCAGCAGTTTACTTAGCGGGGGGGATCAAGAGACCCAGTACTTC	CASSLLSGGDQETQYF
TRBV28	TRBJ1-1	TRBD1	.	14	TGTGCCAGCATCTTGAGGGGGCCCAACACTGAAGCTTTCTTT	CASILRGPNTEAFF
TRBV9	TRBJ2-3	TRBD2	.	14	TGTGCCAGCAGCGACCCGGGGGGGGTAGATACGCAGTATTTT	CASSDPGGVDTQYF
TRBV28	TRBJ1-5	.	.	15	TGTGCCAGCATTTATTTGGGGGCCAGCAATCAGCCCCAGCATTTT	CASIYLGASNQPQHF
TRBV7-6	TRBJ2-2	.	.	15	TGTGCCAGCAGCTTACACGGAGGGAACACCGGGGAGCTGTTTTTT	CASSLHGGNTGELFF
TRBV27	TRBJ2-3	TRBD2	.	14	TGTGCCAGTTTCGGGGGGACGAGCACAGATACGCAGTATTTT	CASFGGTSTDTQYF
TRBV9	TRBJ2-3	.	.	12	TGTGCCAGCAGCGGAGGTCCAGATACGCAGTATTTT	CASSGGPDTQYF
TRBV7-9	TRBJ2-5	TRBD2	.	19	TGTGCCAGCAGCTTAAGACTAGCCCAAGCCAGCCTCCCTGAAGAGACCCAGTACTTC	CASSLRLAQASLPEETQYF
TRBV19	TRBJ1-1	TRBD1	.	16	TGTGCCAGTAGTATCCCCGGGACAGGGGCGGGGACTGAAGCTTTCTTT	CASSIPGTGAGTEAFF